Below are 14 T cell receptor beta chains sequenced from a single sample in a study of T cell clonality in common variable immunodeficiency. Sequencing was performed with immunoSEQ multiplex PCR; in TCRdb, only in-frame clones are kept and a portion is missing. The repertoire shows around 55,000 clones, none seen only once; the top ten take about 0.85%. Sequenced material: peripheral blood mononuclear cells. The receptor set was obtained from a person aged 18-70 years in good health.

This clone has ten or more counts. The read terminates 3 residues before the CDR3 end, so the remaining end is supplied by the germline J gene. The chain is built from TRBV30 and TRBJ1-2; weak D call: TRBD1 (5 bases). Looked up from germline, CDR1 is GTSNPN and CDR2 is SVGIG (reference sequence). The germline V and J ends were trimmed by 0 bases and 2 bases, with 7 bases remaining between them. This CDR3 region has 13 residues. Incomplete CDR3 DNA: TGTGCCTGGAGTGTAGAGGGGAACTATGGC. Its translation: CAWSVEGNYG. The entire CDR3 protein is CAWSVEGNYGYTF.

This clone was found many times. The read falls 3 residues short of the CDR3 end, and the missing part is taken from the germline J gene. The rearrangement joins TRBV19 to TRBJ1-1, with 7 positions matching TRBD1. Germline assignment: CDR1 LNHDA and CDR2 SQIVND (reference sequence). CDR3 length: 13 residues. The trim removed 6 bases at V and 3 bases at J, leaving 4 bases unmatched. This chain's CDR3 is CASRRQGDTEAFF. The CDR3 bases that were read are TGTGCCAGTAGGCGACAGGGAGACACTGAA.

This clone occurred many times. The missing CDR3 end, 3 residues past where the read stops, is filled in from the germline J gene. This chain connects TRBV20-1 to TRBJ1-2, with 7 bases aligning to TRBD1. J was trimmed by 2 bases and V by 2 bases; bases with no gene match: 8. Germline CDR1 DFQATT, CDR2 SNEGSKA (reference sequence). This CDR3 has 15 residues. The sequenced part of the CDR3 DNA is TGCAGTGCTAGACGTCCAGGGGGAGTCAACTATGGC. Its protein is CSARRPGGVNYG. The entire CDR3 reads CSARRPGGVNYGYTF.

Notes on this clone: The sequence runs out 3 residues before the end of the CDR3; the remainder is reconstructed from the germline J gene. The chain links TRBV2 to TRBJ2-6, with D possibly TRBD2 on 5 matching bases. Germline CDR1 reads SNHLY; CDR2 reads FYNNEI. This CDR3 has 15 residues. V dropped 7 bases and J dropped 1 base, with 11 bases sitting between them. The covered CDR3 bases are TGTGCCAGCAAAAGGAGCGGTTCTGGGGCCAACGTC. This sequence encodes CASKRSGSGANV. The CDR3, in full, reads CASKRSGSGANVLTF.

Ten or more counts support this clone. The read terminates 3 residues ahead of where the CDR3 ends, so the germline J gene completes it. V and J are TRBV6-2 or TRBV6-3 and TRBJ1-5; maybe TRBD1 (6 bases). The CDR3 has 16 residues. V was trimmed by 2 bases and J by 5 bases, leaving 16 bases between them. CDR1 is MNHEY, CDR2 SVGEGT, per germline. CDR3 region: CASSYRSGQPYQPQHF. The CDR3 DNA, read in part, is TGTGCCAGCAGTTACCGATCCGGACAGCCTTATCAGCCC.

This clone was counted at least ten times. The CDR3 end falls 3 residues outside the read, so it is completed with the germline J gene. The chain has TRBV15 and TRBJ2-1, with D possibly TRBD2 on 5 matching bases. V lost 0 bases to trimming and J lost 0 bases, with 6 bases between them. Germline assignment: CDR1 LNHNV and CDR2 YYDKDF (reference sequence). This CDR3 is built from 15 residues. This CDR3 is CATSRERASYNEQFF. CDR3 DNA, as far as it was read: TGTGCCACCAGCAGAGAGAGGGCCTCCTACAATGAG. Full variable domain (rest looked up from reference TRBV15 and TRBJ2-1): DAMVIQNPRYQVTQFGKPVTLSCSQTLNHNVMYWYQQKSSQAPKLLFHYYDKDFNNEADTPDNFQSRRPNTSFCFLDIRSPGLGDTAMYLCATSRERASYNEQFFGPGTRLTVL.

This clone was detected a few times. Read sequence stops 3 residues before the CDR3 end, and the germline J gene provides the missing end. The chain couples TRBV7-2 to TRBJ2-3, with D possibly called TRBD1 or TRBD2 (6 bases each). CDR1 is SGHTA, CDR2 FQGNSA, per germline. The CDR3 consists of 15 residues. The chain's CDR3 is CASSSKEGRGETQYF. CDR3 DNA, as far as it was read: TGTGCCAGCAGCTCTAAGGAGGGCAGGGGAGAGACG.

In this sample, this clone turned up many times. Read coverage stops 3 residues before the CDR3 terminus; the germline J gene supplies the remainder. This rearrangement joins TRBV28 to TRBJ2-1, with 12 bases identical to TRBD2. The J segment lost 4 bases and the V segment lost 5 bases, leaving 6 bases of the junction unmatched. The CDR3 runs 16 residues. The germline CDR1 and CDR2 sequences are MDHEN and SYDVKM. The DNA read from the CDR3 is TGTGCCAGCAGTCCAGCGCTAGCGGGAGGGTACAATGAG. Protein product: CASSPALAGGYNE. The CDR3, in full, reads CASSPALAGGYNEQFF.

This clone occurred many times. The read ends 3 residues early relative to the CDR3; the germline J gene fills the gap. V gene TRBV7-2 combines with J gene TRBJ2-3; 9 nucleotides match TRBD2. Germline V CDR1 and CDR2: SGHTA, FQGNSA. V shed 3 bases, J shed 6 bases, and the junction held 1 base outside the gene matches. The CDR3 is 13 amino acids. CDR3 bases read: TGTGCCAGCAGCTTCGCGGGGGGGGATACG. Amino acids: CASSFAGGDT. In full, the CDR3 reads CASSFAGGDTQYF.

This clone was seen ten or more times. The observed sequence ends 3 residues before the CDR3 terminus, with the missing tail filled in from the germline J gene. V gene TRBV5-1 combines with J gene TRBJ2-1; D unresolved. Trimming removed 2 bases from V and 0 bases from J, with 9 bases in between. CDR1 and CDR2 from the germline V gene are SGHRS and YFSETQ. This CDR3 has 15 amino acids. CDR3 bases read: TGCGCCAGCAGCTTATTGCCTAGCTCCTACAATGAG. Translating gives CASSLLPSSYNE. The CDR3 reads in full as CASSLLPSSYNEQFF.

This clone occurred many times. The read ends 3 residues shy of where the CDR3 ends; the end is completed using the germline J gene. The rearrangement links TRBV20-1 to TRBJ2-2; D is unclear. Trimming removed 0 bases from V and 6 bases from J, with 11 bases in between. The CDR3 is 14 amino acids. CDR1 is DFQATT, CDR2 SNEGSKA, per germline (reference sequence). The CDR3 bases that were read are TGCAGTGCTAGAGATCGTCCAGGCCCCGGGGAG. Residues: CSARDRPGPGE. The CDR3 as a whole reads CSARDRPGPGELFF.

This clone was detected many times. The CDR3 sequence is CATSDPGSTDTQYF. The CDR3 bases that were read are TGTGCCACCAGTGATCCAGGGTCCACAGATACG. The rearrangement uses TRBV24-1 and TRBJ2-3, with TRBD1 as a possible D gene (5 bases). With the read ending 3 residues before the CDR3 end, the germline J gene is used to fill in that end. V lost 3 bases to trimming and J lost 2 bases, with 8 bases between them. Germline-derived CDR1 and CDR2 are KGHDR and SFDVKD. The length of the CDR3 is 14 residues.

This clone has a count of ten or more. From the germline J gene comes the end of the CDR3, since the read stops 3 residues before it. The J gene is TRBJ2-7, the V gene TRBV5-1, with a tentative D call TRBD1 (6 bases). The CDR3 length is 12 residues. V was shortened by 4 bases and J by 6 bases, with 11 bases between the two germline ends. CDR1 is SGHRS and CDR2 is YFSETQ in the germline V gene. This CDR3 reads CASSTPGVEQYF. The sequenced part of the CDR3 DNA is TGCGCCAGCAGCACCCCAGGGGTCGAG.

This clone was detected ten times or more. The DNA ends 3 residues before the CDR3 does, and the rest of the CDR3 is filled in from the germline J gene. The chain carries TRBV5-1 and TRBJ2-1; TRBD1 aligns across 7 bases. This CDR3 is 16 amino acids long. Germline loops: CDR1 SGHRS, CDR2 YFSETQ. After removal of 5 bases from V and 6 bases from J, the junction contained 14 bases not matched to a gene. The chain's CDR3 is CASRPGVRGRVNEQFF. The DNA read from the CDR3 is TGCGCCAGCAGGCCTGGGGTGAGGGGGCGAGTCAATGAG.